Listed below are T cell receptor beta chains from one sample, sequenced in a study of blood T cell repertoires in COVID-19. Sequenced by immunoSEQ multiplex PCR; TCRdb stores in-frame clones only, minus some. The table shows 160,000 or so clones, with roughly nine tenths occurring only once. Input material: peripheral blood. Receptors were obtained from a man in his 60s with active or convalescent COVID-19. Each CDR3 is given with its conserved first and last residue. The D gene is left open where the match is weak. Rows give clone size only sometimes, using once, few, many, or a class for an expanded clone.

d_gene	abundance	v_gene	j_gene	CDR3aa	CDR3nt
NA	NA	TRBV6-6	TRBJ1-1	CASTLREDEAFF	TGTGCCAGCACCTTACGGGAGGATGAAGCTTTCTTT
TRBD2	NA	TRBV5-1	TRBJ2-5	CASSLGTSEAQETQYF	TGCGCCAGCAGCTTGGGCACTAGCGAGGCACAAGAGACCCAGTACTTC
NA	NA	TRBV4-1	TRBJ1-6	CASSLRTDYNSPLHF	TGCGCCAGCAGCCTAAGGACAGACTATAATTCACCCCTCCACTTT
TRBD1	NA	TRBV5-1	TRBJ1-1	CASSPDRGWGNTEAFF	TGCGCCAGCAGCCCTGACAGGGGCTGGGGAAACACTGAAGCTTTCTTT
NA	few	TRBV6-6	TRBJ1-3	CASSPGIRNTIYF	TGTGCCAGCAGCCCCGGGATTAGAAACACCATATATTTT
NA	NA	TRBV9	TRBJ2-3	CASRQEGVNTQYF	TGTGCCAGCAGACAAGAGGGGGTGAATACGCAGTATTTT
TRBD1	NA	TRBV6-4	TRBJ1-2	CASSLSTGNYGYTF	TGTGCCAGCAGTTTATCGACAGGGAACTATGGCTACACCTTC
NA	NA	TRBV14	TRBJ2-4	CASSRWTENIQYF	TGTGCCAGCAGCCGTTGGACAGAAAACATTCAGTACTTC
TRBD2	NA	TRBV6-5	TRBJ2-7	CASSYSSGGTSYEQYF	TGTGCCAGCAGTTACTCATCGGGGGGAACCTCCTACGAGCAGTACTTC
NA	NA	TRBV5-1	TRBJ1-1	CASSLQSRGGTEAFF	TGCGCCAGCAGCTTGCAGTCCCGGGGGGGCACTGAAGCTTTCTTT
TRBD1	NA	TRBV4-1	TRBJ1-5	CASSQEDRANQPQHF	TGCGCCAGCAGCCAAGAGGACAGGGCCAATCAGCCCCAGCATTTT
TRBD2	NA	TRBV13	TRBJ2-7	CASSLGGESQRYF	TGTGCCAGCAGCTTGGGGGGGGAGTCCCAACGGTACTTC
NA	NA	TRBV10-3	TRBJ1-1	CAISAQERNTEAFF	TGTGCCATCAGTGCACAGGAACGGAACACTGAAGCTTTCTTT
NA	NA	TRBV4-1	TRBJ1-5	CASSQEAVLQGYQPQHF	TGCGCCAGCAGCCAAGAGGCCGTCCTCCAGGGGTACCAGCCCCAGCATTTT
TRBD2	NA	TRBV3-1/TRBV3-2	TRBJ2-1	CASRRNPGLAGGHEQFF	TGTGCCAGCAGACGAAATCCGGGACTAGCGGGAGGACATGAGCAGTTCTTC
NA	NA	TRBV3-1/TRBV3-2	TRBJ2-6	CASSQDWRRGTSGANVLTF	TGTGCCAGCAGCCAAGATTGGAGGCGGGGAACCTCTGGGGCCAACGTCCTGACTTTC
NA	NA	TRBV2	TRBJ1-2	CASAPRVGRGNYGYTF	TGTGCCAGCGCCCCCCGGGTAGGGCGGGGGAACTATGGCTACACCTTC
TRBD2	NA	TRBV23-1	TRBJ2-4	CASRQSSGKNIQYF	TGCGCCAGCAGGCAATCTAGCGGCAAAAACATTCAGTACTTC
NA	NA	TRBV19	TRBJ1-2	CASGPRHYLYGYTF	TGTGCCAGTGGCCCTCGGCACTACCTCTATGGCTACACCTTC
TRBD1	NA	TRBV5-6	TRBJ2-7	CASSAGAGQGGFEQYF	TGTGCCAGCAGCGCCGGGGCGGGACAGGGAGGTTTCGAGCAGTACTTC
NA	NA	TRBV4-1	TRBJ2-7	CASSRGISYEQYF	TGCGCCAGCTCTAGGGGGATCTCCTACGAGCAGTACTTC
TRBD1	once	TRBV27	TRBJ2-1	CASSLGQGRYNEQFF	TGTGCCAGCAGTCTGGGACAGGGACGCTACAATGAGCAGTTCTTC
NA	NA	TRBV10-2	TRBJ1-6	CASSLQGDYNSPLHF	TGCGCCAGCAGTCTACAGGGAGACTATAATTCACCCCTCCACTTT
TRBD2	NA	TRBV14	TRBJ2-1	CASSLGTSGRGNEQFF	TGTGCCAGCAGCCTCGGGACTAGCGGGAGGGGCAATGAGCAGTTCTTC
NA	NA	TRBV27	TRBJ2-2	CASSRTTQGGPNTGELFF	TGTGCCAGCAGTCGGACAACCCAGGGGGGCCCTAACACCGGGGAGCTGTTTTTT
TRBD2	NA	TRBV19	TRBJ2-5	CASSRTSEGQETQYF	TGTGCCAGTAGCAGGACTAGCGAGGGTCAAGAGACCCAGTACTTC
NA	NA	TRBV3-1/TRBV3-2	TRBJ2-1	CASSRLVLNEQFF	TGTGCCAGCAGCCGACTAGTTCTCAATGAGCAGTTCTTC
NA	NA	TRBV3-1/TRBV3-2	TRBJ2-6	CASSQESVRETGTGANVLTF	TGTGCCAGCAGCCAAGAGTCAGTTCGGGAGACAGGGACTGGGGCCAACGTCCTGACTTTC
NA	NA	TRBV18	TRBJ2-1	CASSPTWQGRNNEQFF	TGTGCCAGCTCACCCACATGGCAGGGGCGAAACAATGAGCAGTTCTTC
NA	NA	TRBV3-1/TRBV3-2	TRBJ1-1	CASSQSRGTTEAFF	TGTGCCAGCAGCCAAAGCAGGGGAACCACTGAAGCTTTCTTT
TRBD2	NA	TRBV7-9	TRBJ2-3	CASGFHLLLSGSVADTQYF	TGTGCCAGCGGATTCCACCTCCTCCTGAGCGGGAGTGTCGCAGATACGCAGTATTTT
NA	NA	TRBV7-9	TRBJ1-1	CASSSSPLRAFF	TGTGCCAGCAGCTCAAGTCCTCTGAGAGCTTTCTTT
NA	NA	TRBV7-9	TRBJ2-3	CASSSPVGRPSTDTQYF	TGTGCCAGCAGCTCCCCGGTGGGCCGCCCAAGCACAGATACGCAGTATTTT
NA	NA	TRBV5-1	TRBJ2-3	CASSLAGQPTDTQYF	TGCGCCAGCAGCTTGGCTGGACAGCCCACAGATACGCAGTATTTT
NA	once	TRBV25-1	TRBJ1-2	CASKDNVYGYTF	TGTGCCAGCAAGGACAATGTCTATGGCTACACCTTC
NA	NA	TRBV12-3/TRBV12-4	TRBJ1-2	CASSLDRLGGYTF	TGTGCCAGCAGCCTCGACAGGCTAGGTGGCTACACCTTC
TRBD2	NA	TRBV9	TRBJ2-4	CASSVDGSGRVKNIQYF	TGTGCCAGCAGCGTAGATGGTAGCGGGAGGGTCAAAAACATTCAGTACTTC
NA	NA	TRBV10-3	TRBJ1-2	CAISDRDTNNYGYTF	TGTGCCATCAGTGACCGGGACACGAATAACTATGGCTACACCTTC
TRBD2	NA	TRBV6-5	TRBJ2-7	CASRMTSAYEQYF	TGTGCCAGCAGGATGACTAGCGCCTACGAGCAGTACTTC
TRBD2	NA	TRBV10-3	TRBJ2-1	CAISENRGGDEQFF	TGTGCCATCAGTGAAAATCGGGGGGGCGATGAGCAGTTCTTC
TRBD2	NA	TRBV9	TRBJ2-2	CASSVGTSGARTGELFF	TGTGCCAGCAGCGTAGGGACTAGCGGGGCGAGGACCGGGGAGCTGTTTTTT
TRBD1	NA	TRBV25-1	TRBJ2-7	CASTGTAYEQYF	TGTGCCAGCACAGGGACAGCCTACGAGCAGTACTTC
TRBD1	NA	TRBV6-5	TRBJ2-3	CASSFLDRGGGDTQYF	TGTGCCAGCAGTTTCCTCGACAGGGGCGGCGGAGATACGCAGTATTTT
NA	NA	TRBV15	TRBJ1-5	CATSRQTGQPQHF	TGTGCCACCTCACGCCAGACGGGTCAGCCCCAGCATTTT
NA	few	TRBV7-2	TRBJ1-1	CASSWGGGAGIDEAFF	TGTGCCAGCAGCTGGGGCGGGGGCGCAGGGATAGATGAAGCTTTCTTT
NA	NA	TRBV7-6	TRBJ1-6	CASSSGQISPLHF	TGTGCCAGCAGCTCGGGACAAATCTCACCCCTCCACTTT
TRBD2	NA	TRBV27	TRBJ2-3	CASTIAGRDTQYF	TGTGCCAGCACAATAGCGGGACGAGATACGCAGTATTTT
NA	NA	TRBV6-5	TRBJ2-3	CASSSPSTDTQYF	TGTGCCAGCAGTTCCCCGAGCACAGATACGCAGTATTTT
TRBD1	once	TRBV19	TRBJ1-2	CASSRTALGQGLSGYTF	TGTGCCAGTAGCCGTACTGCCTTAGGACAGGGGTTGAGTGGCTACACCTTC
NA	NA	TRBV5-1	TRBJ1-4	CASSPYRTTNEKLFF	TGCGCCAGCAGCCCCTACAGAACAACTAATGAAAAACTGTTTTTT
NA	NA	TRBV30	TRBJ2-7	CAWSRLGLQRSIPYEQYF	TGTGCCTGGAGTCGACTGGGACTGCAAAGATCTATCCCCTACGAGCAGTACTTC
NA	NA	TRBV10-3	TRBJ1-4	CATTGMANEKLFF	TGTGCCACCACAGGGATGGCTAATGAAAAACTGTTTTTT
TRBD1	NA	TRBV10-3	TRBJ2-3	CAISPGQGPDTQYF	TGTGCCATCAGCCCGGGACAGGGGCCAGATACGCAGTATTTT
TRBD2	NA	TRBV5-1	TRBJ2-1	CASSDTSGRASAHNEQFF	TGCGCCAGCAGCGACACTAGCGGGAGGGCCAGTGCACACAATGAGCAGTTCTTC
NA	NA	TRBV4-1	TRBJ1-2	CASSQSFSANYGYTF	TGCGCCAGCAGCCAATCTTTTTCAGCGAACTATGGCTACACCTTC
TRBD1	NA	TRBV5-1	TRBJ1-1	CASSLTGVNTEAFF	TGCGCCAGCAGCCTGACAGGGGTTAACACTGAAGCTTTCTTT